This entry features one TCR beta chain sequence. The antigen is not known. V lost 0 bases and J lost 3; bases outside the gene matches: 3. Germline loops: CDR1 SGHRS, CDR2 YFSETQ. The CDR3 loop spans 15 amino acids. These data come from a study of STAT3 mutations in large granular lymphocyte leukemia. Study-level information: Canonical activating STAT3 mutations were detected in roughly half of the longitudinally sequenced T-LGLL patients. Study-level results: Every T-cell large granular lymphocyte leukemia patient had at least one immunodominant TCR beta clonotype.

TCRbeta libraries averaged around 38,000 productive templates per sample. The table came from immunoSEQ multiplex PCR; TCRdb's copy has only in-frame clones and leaves some out. The data hold some 27,000 clones, with over 60% observed a single time. Sequencing used peripheral blood mononuclear cells. This rearrangement joins TRBV5-1 to TRBJ1-2; TRBD1 matches 9 bases. The TCR comes from a woman aged 45-65 years with T-cell large granular lymphocyte leukemia. Some clones in this sample may be carry-over from other donors' samples. The CDR3 DNA follows: TGCGCCAGCAGCTTGGGGACAGGGGTGGACTATGGCTACACCTTC. Protein product: CASSLGTGVDYGYTF.